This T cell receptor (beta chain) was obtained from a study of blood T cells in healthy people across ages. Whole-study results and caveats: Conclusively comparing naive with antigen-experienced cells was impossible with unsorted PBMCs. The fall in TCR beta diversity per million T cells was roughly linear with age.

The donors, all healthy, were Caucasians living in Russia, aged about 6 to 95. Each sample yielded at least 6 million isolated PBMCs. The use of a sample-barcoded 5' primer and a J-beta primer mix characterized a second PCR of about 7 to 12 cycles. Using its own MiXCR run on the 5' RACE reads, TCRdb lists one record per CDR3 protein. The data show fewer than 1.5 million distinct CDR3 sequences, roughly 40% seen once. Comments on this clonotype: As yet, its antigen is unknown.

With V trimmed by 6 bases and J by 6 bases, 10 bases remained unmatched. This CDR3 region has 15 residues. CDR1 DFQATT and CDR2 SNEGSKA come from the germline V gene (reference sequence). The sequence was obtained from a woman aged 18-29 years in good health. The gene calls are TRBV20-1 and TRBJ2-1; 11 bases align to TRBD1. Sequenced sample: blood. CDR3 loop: CSAESGQGASNEQFF. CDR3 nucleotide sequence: TGCAGTGCCGAATCCGGACAGGGGGCCTCCAATGAGCAGTTCTTC.